The sequence of this T cell receptor beta chain was determined in a study of blood T cell repertoires in COVID-19. Across the study: Both acute and convalescent COVID-19 samples were obtained from the United States, Italy and Spain. The analysed material was cDNA or gDNA that came from T cells, B-cell-depleted T cells, or PBMCs.

This CDR3 has 16 residues. Germline-derived CDR1 and CDR2 are KGHSH and LQKENI. Between the trimmed V and J ends, which lost 1 base and 6 bases, there was a span of 18 bases. Authors' processing steps: Amplification of reference gene primers provided the estimated nucleated cell counts. Assay used: immunoSEQ multiplex PCR; TCRdb lists only in-frame clones, some missing. The DNA was the basis for D and trimming; V, J and clone size are from that table. The repertoire includes about 140,000 clones, roughly 84% of them detected once, and roughly 10% sits in the top ten. The gene calls are TRBV18 and TRBJ1-1, with D possibly being TRBD1 (6 bases). The sequence was obtained from a man aged 60-69 years with active or convalescent COVID-19. Sequencing was done on a sample of peripheral blood. The CDR3 bases are TGTGCCAGCTCACCACGTAAGGAGTTGCAGGGGTCTGAAGCTTTCTTT. It encodes CASSPRKELQGSEAFF.